Listed below are T cell receptor beta chains from one sample, sequenced in a study of cytomegalovirus exposure and HLA in healthy donors. Clones were sequenced by immunoSEQ multiplex PCR, and TCRdb holds only the in-frame ones, with some missing. The data show about 240,000 clones, around 87% seen once. The sequenced material came from PBMCs. The receptor set was obtained from a woman aged 30 to 39 in good health and CMV-seropositive. CDR3s leave out the opening cysteine and the closing phenylalanine or tryptophan.

TRBJ1-2,TRBV10-3,AIRTPSWDRRSYGYT
TRBJ2-2,TRBV10-2,ASRYRAGGPTGELF
TRBJ1-4,TRBV5-1,ASSAGAGGEKLF
TRBJ1-5,TRBV7-2,ASSLGDRAWQPQH
TRBJ2-1,TRBV30,AWSIGTSGPWGSYNEQF
TRBJ2-1,TRBV2,ASSRLAGYNEQF
TRBJ1-5,TRBV6-1,ATPKRLKWPQH
TRBJ2-3,TRBV9,ASSPRPGPDTQY
TRBJ2-7,TRBV7-8,ASSPSSYEQY
TRBJ2-1,TRBV14,ASSATKTSGYNEQF
TRBJ2-7,TRBV19,ASSIGAGGSYEQY
TRBJ2-3,TRBV30,AWSPASGTSGSTDTQY
TRBJ2-7,TRBV11-3,ASSPGGRNEQY
TRBJ1-1,TRBV9,ASSVARQGEAF
TRBJ2-7,TRBV27,ASSFSGFSYEQY
TRBJ2-1,TRBV10-3,AISEWERAPTMEQF
TRBJ1-5,TRBV5-1,ATAPRQVRDQPQH
TRBJ2-5,TRBV11-2,ASSNHMETQY